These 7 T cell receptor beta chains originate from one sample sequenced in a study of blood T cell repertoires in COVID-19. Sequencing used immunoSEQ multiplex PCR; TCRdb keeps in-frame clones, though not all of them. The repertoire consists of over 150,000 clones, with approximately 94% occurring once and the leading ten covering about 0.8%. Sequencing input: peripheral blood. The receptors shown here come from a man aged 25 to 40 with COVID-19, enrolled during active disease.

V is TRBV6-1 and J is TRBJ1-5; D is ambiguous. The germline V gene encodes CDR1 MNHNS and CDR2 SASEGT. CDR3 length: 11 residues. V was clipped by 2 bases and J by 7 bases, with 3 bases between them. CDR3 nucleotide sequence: TGTGCCAGCAGTGAATTACAGCCCCAGCATTTT. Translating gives CASSELQPQHF.

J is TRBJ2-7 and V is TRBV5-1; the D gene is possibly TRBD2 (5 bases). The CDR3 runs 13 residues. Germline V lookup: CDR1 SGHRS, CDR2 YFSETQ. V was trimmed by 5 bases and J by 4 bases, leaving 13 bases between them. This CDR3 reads CASREDPWYEQYF. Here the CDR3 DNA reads TGCGCCAGCAGGGAGGACCCTTGGTACGAGCAGTACTTC.

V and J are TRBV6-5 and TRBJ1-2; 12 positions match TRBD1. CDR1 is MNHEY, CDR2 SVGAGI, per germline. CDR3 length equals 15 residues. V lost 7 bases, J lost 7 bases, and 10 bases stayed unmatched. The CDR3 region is CASNPGQGALGGYTF. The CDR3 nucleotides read TGTGCCAGCAATCCGGGACAGGGGGCTTTAGGTGGCTACACCTTC.

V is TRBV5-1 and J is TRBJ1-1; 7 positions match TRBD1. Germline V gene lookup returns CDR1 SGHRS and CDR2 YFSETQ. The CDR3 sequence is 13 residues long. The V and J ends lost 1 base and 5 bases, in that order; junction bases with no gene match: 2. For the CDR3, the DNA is TGCGCCAGCAGCTTGCAGGGGGGTACTGAAGCTTTCTTT. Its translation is CASSLQGGTEAFF.

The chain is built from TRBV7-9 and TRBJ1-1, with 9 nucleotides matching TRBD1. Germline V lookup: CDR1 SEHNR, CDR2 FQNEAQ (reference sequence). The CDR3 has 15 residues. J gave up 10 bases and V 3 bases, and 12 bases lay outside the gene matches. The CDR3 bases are TGTGCCAGCAGCTTGTTGGACAGGGGAGGGTCCGGAGCTTTCTTT. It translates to CASSLLDRGGSGAFF.

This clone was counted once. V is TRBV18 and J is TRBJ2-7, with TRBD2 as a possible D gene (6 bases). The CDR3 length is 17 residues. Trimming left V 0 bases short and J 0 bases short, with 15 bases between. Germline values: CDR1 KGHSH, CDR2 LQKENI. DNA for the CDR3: TGTGCCAGCTCACCACCGAACGGGGGTGACCTCTCCTACGAGCAGTACTTC. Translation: CASSPPNGGDLSYEQYF.

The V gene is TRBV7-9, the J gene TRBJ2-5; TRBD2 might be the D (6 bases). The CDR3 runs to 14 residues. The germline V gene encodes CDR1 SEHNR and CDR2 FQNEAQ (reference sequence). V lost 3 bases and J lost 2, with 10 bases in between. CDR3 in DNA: TGTGCCAGCAGCTTGTCGGGGACTCAAGAGACCCAGTACTTC. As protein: CASSLSGTQETQYF.